These 3 T cell receptor beta chains came from one sample sequenced in a study of T cells in localized non-small cell lung cancer. Assay used: immunoSEQ multiplex PCR; TCRdb lists only in-frame clones, some missing. The sample includes approximately 1,300 clones, 33% of them seen just once. Sequenced material: normal lung tissue next to the tumor, taken before any cancer treatment. These receptors originate from a man aged 35-75 years with stage I lung adenocarcinoma.

The V and J genes are TRBV11-3 and TRBJ1-1; D is undetermined. Between the trimmed V and J ends, which lost 0 bases and 3 bases, there was a span of 8 bases. The germline V gene encodes CDR1 SGHNT and CDR2 YENEEA. This CDR3 comprises 14 residues. The CDR3 sequence is CASSLEGTDTEAFF. The CDR3 DNA follows: TGTGCCAGCAGCTTAGAGGGTACGGACACTGAAGCTTTCTTT.

This clone is termed medium-sized (0.01 to 0.1%). The chain combines TRBV11-3 with TRBJ2-7; 7 bases fit TRBD1. V lost 0 bases, J lost 4 bases, and 9 bases stayed unmatched. CDR3 length: 16 residues. CDR1 and CDR2 from the germline V gene are SGHNT and YENEEA. This chain's CDR3 is CASSLESGQRPYEQYF. The CDR3 DNA follows: TGTGCCAGCAGCTTAGAGTCGGGACAGCGGCCATACGAGCAGTACTTC.

This clone was picked up a small number of times. The rearrangement links TRBV11-3 to TRBJ2-3, with 11 bases aligning to TRBD1. This CDR3 has 15 residues. V dropped 5 bases and J dropped 6; count of bases not matched to a gene: 7. Germline CDR1 reads SGHNT; CDR2 reads YENEEA. The CDR3 sequence: CASSRSGQGGDTQYF. The DNA of the CDR3 is TGTGCCAGCAGCCGATCGGGACAGGGGGGCGATACGCAGTATTTT.